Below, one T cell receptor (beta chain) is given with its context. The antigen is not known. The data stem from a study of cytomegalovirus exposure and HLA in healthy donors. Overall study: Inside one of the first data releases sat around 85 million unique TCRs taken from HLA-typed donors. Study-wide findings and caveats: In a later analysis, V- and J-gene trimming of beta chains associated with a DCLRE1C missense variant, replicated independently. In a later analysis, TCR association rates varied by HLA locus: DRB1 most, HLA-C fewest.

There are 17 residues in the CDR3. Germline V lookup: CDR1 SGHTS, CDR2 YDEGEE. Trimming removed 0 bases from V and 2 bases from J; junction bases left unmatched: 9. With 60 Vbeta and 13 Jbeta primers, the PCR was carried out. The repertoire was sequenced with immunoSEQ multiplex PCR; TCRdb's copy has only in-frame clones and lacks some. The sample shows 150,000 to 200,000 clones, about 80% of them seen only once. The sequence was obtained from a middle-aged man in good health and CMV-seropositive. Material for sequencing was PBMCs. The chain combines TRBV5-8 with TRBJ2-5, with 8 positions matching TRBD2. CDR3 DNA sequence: TGTGCCAGCAGCTTGGCATATTTACGGGGGGGACAAGAGACCCAGTACTTC. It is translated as CASSLAYLRGGQETQYF.